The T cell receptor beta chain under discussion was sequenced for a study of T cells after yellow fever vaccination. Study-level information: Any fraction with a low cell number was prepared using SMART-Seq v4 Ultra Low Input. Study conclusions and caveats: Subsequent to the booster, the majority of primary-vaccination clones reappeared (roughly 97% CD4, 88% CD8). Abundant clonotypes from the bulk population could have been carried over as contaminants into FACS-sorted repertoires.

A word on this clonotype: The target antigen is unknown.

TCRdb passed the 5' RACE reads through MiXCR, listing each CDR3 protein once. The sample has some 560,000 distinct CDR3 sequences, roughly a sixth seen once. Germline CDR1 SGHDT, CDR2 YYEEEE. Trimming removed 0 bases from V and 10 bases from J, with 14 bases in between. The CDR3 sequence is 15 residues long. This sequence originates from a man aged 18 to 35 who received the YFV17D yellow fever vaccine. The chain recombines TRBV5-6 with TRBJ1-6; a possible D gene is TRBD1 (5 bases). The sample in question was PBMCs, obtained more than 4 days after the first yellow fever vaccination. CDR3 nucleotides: TGTGCCAGCAGCTTGGCCACCGGGGGAAGATCACCCCTCCACTTT. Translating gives CASSLATGGRSPLHF.